These T cell receptor beta chains were read from a single sample in a study of T-cell memory formation after mild COVID-19. TCRdb independently ran MiXCR on the 5' RACE reads; one entry per CDR3 protein. The table has fewer than 5,500 distinct CDR3 sequences, around two fifths seen once; the top ten hold roughly 2.6%. Sequences were obtained from PBMCs or a T cell subset sorted from them (not recorded which). All receptors come from an adult who had mild COVID-19 (a few samples of this study predate the infection). Cell type and time point are not known. Each CDR3 is given without its conserved first and last residue.

J gene | V gene | CDR3 protein
TRBJ2-7 | TRBV18 | ASSPTGGTTYEQY
TRBJ2-4 | TRBV11-2 | ASSLDPGTAKNIQY
TRBJ2-5 | TRBV12-3/TRBV12-4 | ASTASGGQTQY
TRBJ2-2 | TRBV5-4 | ASSLVYGGTGELF
TRBJ1-1 | TRBV3-1 | ASSQGRGPSGNTEAF
TRBJ2-5 | TRBV7-7 | ASSLGRQETQY
TRBJ2-3 | TRBV6-5 | ASSRAGGTDTQY
TRBJ1-4 | TRBV29-1 | SVVPTGQGGEKLF
TRBJ2-3 | TRBV5-1 | ASSLEAGGPMDTKY
TRBJ1-2 | TRBV10-3 | AIRSDSLDGYT
TRBJ1-1 | TRBV6-2/TRBV6-3 | ASSYPQGWVTEAF
TRBJ2-7 | TRBV5-8 | ASSLTGPAYEQY
TRBJ2-2 | TRBV7-6 | ASSLAGELF
TRBJ2-3 | TRBV12-3/TRBV12-4 | ASTRTALTDTQY
TRBJ1-5 | TRBV18 | ASSPLRTGGGNQPQH
TRBJ2-1 | TRBV9 | ASSVGTSDNEQF
TRBJ2-1 | TRBV4-3 | ASSQGVGGHDNEQF
TRBJ2-5 | TRBV9 | ASSGTSSQETQY
TRBJ2-3 | TRBV10-3 | AIRGSGGYEQY
TRBJ2-3 | TRBV7-9 | ASSPDPDTQY
TRBJ2-3 | TRBV19 | ASSLAGARLDTQY
TRBJ2-3 | TRBV9 | ASSAGWGTDTQY